The clone carrying this T cell receptor (beta chain) was counted only a few times. Its antigen is currently unknown. Vbeta (60) and Jbeta (13) primers were used in the PCR. The protocol was immunoSEQ multiplex PCR, while the TCRdb copy is restricted to in-frame clones and leaves out a portion. The repertoire includes tens of thousands of clones, around 82% of them detected once, and about 8% sits in the top ten. This record belongs to a study of cytomegalovirus exposure and HLA in healthy donors. Study results and limitations: TCR sequences were mostly rare, though some public TCRs occurred in many donors. The classifier reportedly diagnosed cytomegalovirus status with high specificity and sensitivity.

V shed 2 bases and J shed 4 bases, with 14 bases lying between them. Germline CDR1 reads GTSNPN; CDR2 reads SVGIG (reference sequence). This CDR3 comprises 14 residues. The sample consisted of PBMCs. The clonotype comes from a man younger than 35 in good health and CMV-seropositive. The genes are TRBV30 and TRBJ1-1; D is perhaps TRBD1 (5 bases). CDR3 DNA sequence: TGTGCCTGGAGTATACAGCAGGGTAGCACTGAAGCTTTCTTT. Translation gives CAWSIQQGSTEAFF.